The 3 T cell receptor beta chains below were found in one sample sequenced in a study of regulatory T cells in long-lasting Graves disease (dated by TCRdb to the early 2020s). The meaning of the sample's time point label: newly diagnosed GD, antithyroid drugs for less than 3 months. For both TCR sequencing and RNA sequencing, RNA was extracted from PBMCs using TRIzol. Library method: multiplex PCR. TCRdb names Illumina HiSeq 4000 as the instrument used. TCR beta libraries were built with iRepertoire HTBI primers and Arm-PCR amplification of CDR3 regions. TCRdb passed the public sequencing reads through fastp at Q25 and MiXCR, retaining productive beta sequences. Rows matching on CDR3 protein sequence are summarized as one entry with the most common DNA and genes. This sample has 530,000 or so distinct CDR3 sequences in its table, and 15% to 20% of those were observed once. The leading ten clones occupy around 12% of the sample.

The data were also submitted as part of a second study, on T cells in Graves' hyperthyroidism and ophthalmopathy.

Sequencing was performed on peripheral blood mononuclear cells (PBMCs), taken at new diagnosis, from a patient treated with antithyroid drugs. These receptors came from a man between 18 and 29 years old with Graves disease. Donor details come from another sample of the same person, matched by shared clones.

This clonotype has only a few counts. V and J are TRBV6-1 and TRBJ1-2; D is undetermined. The CDR3 is 13 amino acids. CDR1 and CDR2 from the germline V gene are MNHNS and SASEGT. V was cut by 10 bases and J by 4 bases, with 16 bases left in between. The CDR3 loop reads CATVPRGGYGYTF. The CDR3 DNA follows: TGTGCCACCGTGCCCAGAGGAGGCTATGGCTACACCTTC.

This clonotype was counted only a few times. The chain recombines TRBV30 with TRBJ1-6; D is undetermined. V dropped 2 bases and J dropped 17 bases, with 19 bases sitting between them. Germline values: CDR1 GTSNPN, CDR2 SVGIG (reference sequence). The CDR3 spans 13 residues. The chain's CDR3 is CAWSLSWAQIVHF. The DNA of the CDR3 is TGTGCCTGGAGTCTGTCATGGGCTCAGATCGTCCACTTT.

This clonotype was observed a few times. This chain connects TRBV5-6 to TRBJ2-1; maybe TRBD2 (6 bases). V lost 5 bases and J lost 9, with 21 bases in between. The CDR3 loop spans 15 amino acids. Per germline, CDR1 SGHDT and CDR2 YYEEEE. CDR3 nucleotide sequence: TGTGCCAGCAGAATTTCGGCGGGAAGGAATCGTGAGCAGTTCTTC. Its translation: CASRISAGRNREQFF.